The rows below give T cell receptor beta chains drawn from one sample of a study of Ad26.COV2.S vaccination and SARS-CoV-2 variants. The assay was immunoSEQ multiplex PCR, and TCRdb's table has in-frame clones only and misses some. The sample yields 380,000 or so clones, about four fifths seen once. The sequencing here drew on peripheral blood, taken in a trial of Ad26.COV2.S vaccine versus placebo. The receptors were sampled from a person between 18 and 59 years old who received the Ad26.COV2.S COVID-19 vaccine or a placebo. Both conserved end residues are part of each CDR3.

v_call	j_call	cdr3_aa
TRBV15	TRBJ1-1	CATSSRTGLNTEAFF
TRBV6-4	TRBJ2-3	CASSEASGGSEDTQYF
TRBV18	TRBJ2-3	CASSPTGADTQYF
TRBV19	TRBJ1-4	CASSIEGAGGSNEKLFF
TRBV7-2	TRBJ2-5	CASSLVSVGTQYF
TRBV5-1	TRBJ1-1	CASMETGGLRSSEAFF
TRBV30	TRBJ2-7	CAWRGQIAYEQYF
TRBV5-4	TRBJ2-3	CASSLVGDDTQYF
TRBV5-1	TRBJ2-7	CASMKAPPYEQYF
TRBV6-4	TRBJ2-3	CASSDREGSDTQYF
TRBV9	TRBJ2-1	CASSLTLSVEQFF
TRBV2	TRBJ1-2	CASRRVDYGYTF
TRBV2	TRBJ1-2	CASRGTGGTYGYTF
TRBV27	TRBJ2-7	CASSFSRSPADEQYF